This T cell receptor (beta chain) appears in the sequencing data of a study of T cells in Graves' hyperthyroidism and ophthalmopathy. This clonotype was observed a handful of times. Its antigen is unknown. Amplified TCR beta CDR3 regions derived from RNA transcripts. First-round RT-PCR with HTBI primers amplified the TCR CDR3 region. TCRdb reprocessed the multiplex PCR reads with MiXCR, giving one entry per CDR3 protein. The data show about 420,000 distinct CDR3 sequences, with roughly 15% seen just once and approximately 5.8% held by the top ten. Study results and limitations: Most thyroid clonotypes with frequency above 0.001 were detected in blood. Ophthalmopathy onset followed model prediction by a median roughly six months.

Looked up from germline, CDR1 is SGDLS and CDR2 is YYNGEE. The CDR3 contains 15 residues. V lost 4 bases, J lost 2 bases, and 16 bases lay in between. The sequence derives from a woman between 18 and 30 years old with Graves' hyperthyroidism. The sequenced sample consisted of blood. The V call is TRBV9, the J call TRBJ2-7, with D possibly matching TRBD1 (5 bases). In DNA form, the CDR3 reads TGTGCCAGCAGCCGATCTTCAGGGCATACCTACGAGCAGTACTTC. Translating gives CASSRSSGHTYEQYF. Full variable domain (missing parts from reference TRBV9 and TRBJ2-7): DSGVTQTPKHLITATGQRVTLRCSPRSGDLSVYWYQQSLDQGLQFLIQYYNGEERAKGNILERFSAQQFPDLHSELNLSSLELGDSALYFCASSRSSGHTYEQYFGPGTRLTVT.